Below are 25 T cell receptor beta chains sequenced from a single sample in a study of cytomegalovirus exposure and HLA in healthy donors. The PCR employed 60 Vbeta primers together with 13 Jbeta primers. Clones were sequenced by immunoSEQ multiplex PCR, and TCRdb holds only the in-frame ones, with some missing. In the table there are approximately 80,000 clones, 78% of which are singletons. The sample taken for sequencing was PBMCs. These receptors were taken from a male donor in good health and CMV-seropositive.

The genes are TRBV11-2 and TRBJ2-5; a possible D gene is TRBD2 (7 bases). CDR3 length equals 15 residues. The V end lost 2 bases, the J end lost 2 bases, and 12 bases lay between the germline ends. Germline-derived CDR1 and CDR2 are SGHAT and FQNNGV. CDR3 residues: CASSLIRGGQETQYF. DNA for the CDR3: TGTGCCAGCAGCTTAATTAGGGGGGGACAAGAGACCCAGTACTTC.

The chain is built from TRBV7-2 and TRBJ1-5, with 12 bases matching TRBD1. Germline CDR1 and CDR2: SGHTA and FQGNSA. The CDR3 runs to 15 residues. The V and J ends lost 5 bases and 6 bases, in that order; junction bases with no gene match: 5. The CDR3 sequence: CASSPGTGGSQPQHF. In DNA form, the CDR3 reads TGTGCCAGCAGCCCCGGGACAGGGGGCAGTCAGCCCCAGCATTTT. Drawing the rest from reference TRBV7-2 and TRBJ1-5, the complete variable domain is GAGVSQSPSNKVTEKGKDVELRCDPISGHTALYWYRQSLGQGLEFLIYFQGNSAPDKSGLPSDRFSAERTGGSVSTLTIQRTQQEDSAVYLCASSPGTGGSQPQHFGDGTRLSIL.

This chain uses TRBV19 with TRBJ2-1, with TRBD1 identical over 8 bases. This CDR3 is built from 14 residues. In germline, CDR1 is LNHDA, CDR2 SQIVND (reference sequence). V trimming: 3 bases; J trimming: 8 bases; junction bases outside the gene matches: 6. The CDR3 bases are TGTGCCAGTAGTATCCCAGGGGGCGTGTATGAGCAGTTCTTC. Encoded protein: CASSIPGGVYEQFF.

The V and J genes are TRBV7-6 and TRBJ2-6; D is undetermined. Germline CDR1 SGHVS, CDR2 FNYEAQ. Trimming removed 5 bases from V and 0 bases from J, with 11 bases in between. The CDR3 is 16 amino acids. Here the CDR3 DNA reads TGTGCCAGCAGCCCCGCCGCGGCCTCTGGGGCCAACGTCCTGACTTTC. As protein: CASSPAAASGANVLTF. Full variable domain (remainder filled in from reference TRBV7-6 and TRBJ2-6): GAGVSQSPRYKVTKRGQDVALRCDPISGHVSLYWYRQALGQGPEFLTYFNYEAQQDKSGLPNDRFSAERPEGSISTLTIQRTEQRDSAMYRCASSPAAASGANVLTFGAGSRLTVL.

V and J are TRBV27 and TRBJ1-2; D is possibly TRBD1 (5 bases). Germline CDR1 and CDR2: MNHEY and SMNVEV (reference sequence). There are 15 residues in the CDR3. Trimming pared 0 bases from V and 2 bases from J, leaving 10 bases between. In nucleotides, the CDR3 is TGTGCCAGCAGTTTATCGGGAGGGGTGAACTATGGCTACACCTTC. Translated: CASSLSGGVNYGYTF.

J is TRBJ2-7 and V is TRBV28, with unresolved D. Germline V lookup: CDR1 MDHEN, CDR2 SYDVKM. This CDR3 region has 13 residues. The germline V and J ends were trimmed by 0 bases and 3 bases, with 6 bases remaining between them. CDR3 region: CASSLWGLYEQYF. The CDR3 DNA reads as TGTGCCAGCAGTTTATGGGGCCTCTACGAGCAGTACTTC.

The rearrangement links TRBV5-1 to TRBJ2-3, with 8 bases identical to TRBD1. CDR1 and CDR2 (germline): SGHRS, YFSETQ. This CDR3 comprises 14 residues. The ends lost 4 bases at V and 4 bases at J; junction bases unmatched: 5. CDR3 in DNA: TGCGCCAGCAGCCCGGGACAGGCGGCAGATACGCAGTATTTT. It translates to CASSPGQAADTQYF.

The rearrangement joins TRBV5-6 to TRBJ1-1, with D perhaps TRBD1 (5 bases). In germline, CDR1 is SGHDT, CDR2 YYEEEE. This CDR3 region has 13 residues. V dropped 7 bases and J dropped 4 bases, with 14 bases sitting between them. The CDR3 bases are TGTGCCAGCCAATGGGGGGGACGCACTGAAGCTTTCTTT. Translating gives CASQWGGRTEAFF.

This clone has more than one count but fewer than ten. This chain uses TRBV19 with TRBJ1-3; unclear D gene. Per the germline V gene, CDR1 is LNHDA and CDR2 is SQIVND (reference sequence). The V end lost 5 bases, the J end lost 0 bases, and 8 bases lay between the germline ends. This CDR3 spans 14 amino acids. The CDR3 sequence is CASSLGYSGNTIYF. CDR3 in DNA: TGTGCCAGTAGTTTGGGCTACTCTGGAAACACCATATATTTT. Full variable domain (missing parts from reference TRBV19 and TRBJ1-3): DGGITQSPKYLFRKEGQNVTLSCEQNLNHDAMYWYRQDPGQGLRLIYYSQIVNDFQKGDIAEGYSVSREKKESFPLTVTSAQKNPTAFYLCASSLGYSGNTIYFGEGSWLTVV.

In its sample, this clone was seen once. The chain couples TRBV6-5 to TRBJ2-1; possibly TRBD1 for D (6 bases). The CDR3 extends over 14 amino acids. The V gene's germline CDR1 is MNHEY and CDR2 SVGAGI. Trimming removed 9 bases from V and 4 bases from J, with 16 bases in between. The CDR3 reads CASQDRQIYNEQFF. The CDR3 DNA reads TGTGCCAGTCAGGACAGACAAATATACAATGAGCAGTTCTTC.

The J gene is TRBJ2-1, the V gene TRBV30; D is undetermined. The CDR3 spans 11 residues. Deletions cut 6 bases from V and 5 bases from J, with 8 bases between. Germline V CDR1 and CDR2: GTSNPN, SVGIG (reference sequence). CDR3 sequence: CACSGDNEQFF. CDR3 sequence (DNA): TGTGCCTGTTCAGGCGACAATGAGCAGTTCTTC.

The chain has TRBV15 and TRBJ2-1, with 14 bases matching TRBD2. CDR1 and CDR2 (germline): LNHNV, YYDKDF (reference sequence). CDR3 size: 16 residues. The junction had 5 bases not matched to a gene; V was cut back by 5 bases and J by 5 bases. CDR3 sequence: CATSGLTSGRDNEQFF. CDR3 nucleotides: TGTGCCACCAGCGGCCTGACTAGCGGGAGGGACAATGAGCAGTTCTTC.

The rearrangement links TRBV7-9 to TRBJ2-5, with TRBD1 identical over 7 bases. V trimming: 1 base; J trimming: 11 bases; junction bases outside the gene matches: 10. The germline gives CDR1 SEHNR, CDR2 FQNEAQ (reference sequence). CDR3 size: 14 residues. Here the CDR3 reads CASSLGDLGDSQYF. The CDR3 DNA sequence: TGTGCCAGCAGCTTAGGTGATCTAGGGGACAGTCAGTACTTC. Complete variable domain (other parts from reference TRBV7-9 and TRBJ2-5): DTGVSQNPRHKITKRGQNVTFRCDPISEHNRLYWYRQTLGQGPEFLTYFQNEAQLEKSRLLSDRFSAERPKGSFSTLEIQRTEQGDSAMYLCASSLGDLGDSQYFGPGTRLLVL.

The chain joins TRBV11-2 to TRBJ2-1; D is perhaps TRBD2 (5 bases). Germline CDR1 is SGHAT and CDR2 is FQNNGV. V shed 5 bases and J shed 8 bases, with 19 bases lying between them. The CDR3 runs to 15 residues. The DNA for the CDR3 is TGTGCCAGCAGCCCCCGGGCGGGCCGGGTAGATGAGCAGTTCTTC. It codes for CASSPRAGRVDEQFF.

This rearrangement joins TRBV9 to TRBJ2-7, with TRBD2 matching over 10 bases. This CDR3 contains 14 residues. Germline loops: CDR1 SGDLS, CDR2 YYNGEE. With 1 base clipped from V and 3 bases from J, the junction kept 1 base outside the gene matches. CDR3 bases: TGTGCCAGCAGCGTAACTAGCGGGGACTACGAGCAGTACTTC. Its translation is CASSVTSGDYEQYF. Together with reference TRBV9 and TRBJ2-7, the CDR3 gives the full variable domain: DSGVTQTPKHLITATGQRVTLRCSPRSGDLSVYWYQQSLDQGLQFLIQYYNGEERAKGNILERFSAQQFPDLHSELNLSSLELGDSALYFCASSVTSGDYEQYFGPGTRLTVT.

The CDR3 nucleotides read TGTGCCACCAGCAGGGTGATGGGGGGGGACTCGATAAACTATGGCTACACCTTC. It specifies CATSRVMGGDSINYGYTF. The chain has TRBV15 and TRBJ1-2; tentatively, D is TRBD1 (5 bases). The ends were cut back, 3 bases at V and 2 bases at J, with 22 bases in the middle. The germline V gene encodes CDR1 LNHNV and CDR2 YYDKDF (reference sequence). The CDR3 runs to 18 residues.

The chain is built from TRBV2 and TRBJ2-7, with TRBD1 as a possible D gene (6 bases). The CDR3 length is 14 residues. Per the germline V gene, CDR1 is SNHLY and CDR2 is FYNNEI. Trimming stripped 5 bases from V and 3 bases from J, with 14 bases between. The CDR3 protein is CASSPKPQGYEQYF. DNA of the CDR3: TGTGCCAGCAGTCCTAAACCACAGGGCTACGAGCAGTACTTC.

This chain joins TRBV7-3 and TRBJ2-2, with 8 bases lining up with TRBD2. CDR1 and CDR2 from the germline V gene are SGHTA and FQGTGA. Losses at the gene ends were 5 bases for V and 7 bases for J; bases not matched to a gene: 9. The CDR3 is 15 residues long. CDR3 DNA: TGTGCCAGCAGCACCACCGGGACTAGAAACGGGGAGCTGTTTTTT. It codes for CASSTTGTRNGELFF.

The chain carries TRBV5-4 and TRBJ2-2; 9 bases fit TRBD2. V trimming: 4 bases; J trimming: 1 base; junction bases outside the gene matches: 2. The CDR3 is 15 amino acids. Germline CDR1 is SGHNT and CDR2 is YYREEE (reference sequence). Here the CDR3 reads CASSRAGGNTGELFF. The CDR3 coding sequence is TGTGCCAGCAGCCGAGCGGGAGGGAACACCGGGGAGCTGTTTTTT.

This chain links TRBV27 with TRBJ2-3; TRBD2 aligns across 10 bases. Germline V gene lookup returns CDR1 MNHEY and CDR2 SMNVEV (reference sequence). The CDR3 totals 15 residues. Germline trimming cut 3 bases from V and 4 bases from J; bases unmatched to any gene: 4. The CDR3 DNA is TGTGCCAGCAGTTTTGGGCTAGCGGGAGCAGATACGCAGTATTTT. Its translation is CASSFGLAGADTQYF.

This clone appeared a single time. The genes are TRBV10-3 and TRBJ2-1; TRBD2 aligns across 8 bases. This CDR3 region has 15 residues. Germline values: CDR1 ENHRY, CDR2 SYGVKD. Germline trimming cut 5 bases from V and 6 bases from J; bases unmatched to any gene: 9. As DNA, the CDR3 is TGTGCCATCAGTAAGCTGGGACTAGAGAGCAATGAGCAGTTCTTC. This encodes CAISKLGLESNEQFF.

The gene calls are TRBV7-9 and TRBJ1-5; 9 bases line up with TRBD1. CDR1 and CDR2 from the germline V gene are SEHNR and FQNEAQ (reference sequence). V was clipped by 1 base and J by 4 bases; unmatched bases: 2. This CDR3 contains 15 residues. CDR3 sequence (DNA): TGTGCCAGCAGCTTAGATGGGACAGGGAATCAGCCCCAGCATTTT. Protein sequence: CASSLDGTGNQPQHF.

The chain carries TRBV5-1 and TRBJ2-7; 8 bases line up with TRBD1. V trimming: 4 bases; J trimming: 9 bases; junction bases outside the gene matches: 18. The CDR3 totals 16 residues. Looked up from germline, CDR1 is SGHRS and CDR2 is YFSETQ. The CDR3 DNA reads TGCGCCAGCAGCCCAGGGACAGGTAACTCCTACGAGTGGCAGTACTTC. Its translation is CASSPGTGNSYEWQYF. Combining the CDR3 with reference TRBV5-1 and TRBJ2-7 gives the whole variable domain KAGVTQTPRYLIKTRGQQVTLSCSPISGHRSVSWYQQTPGQGLQFLFEYFSETQRNKGNFPGRFSGRQFSNSRSEMNVSTLELGDSALYLCASSPGTGNSYEWQYFGPGTRLTVT.

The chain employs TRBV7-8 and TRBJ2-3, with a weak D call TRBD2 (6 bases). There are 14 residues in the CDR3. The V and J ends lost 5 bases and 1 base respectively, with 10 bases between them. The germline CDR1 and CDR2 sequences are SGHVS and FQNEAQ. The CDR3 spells CASSERLGTDTQYF. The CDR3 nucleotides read TGTGCCAGCAGCGAGCGACTAGGCACAGATACGCAGTATTTT.

CDR3 bases: TGTGCCAGCAGCTTAGCAAAGACAGGGGACCCTGAGCAGTTCTTC. This encodes CASSLAKTGDPEQFF. The rearrangement links TRBV7-9 to TRBJ2-1; TRBD1 matches 8 bases. The V gene's germline CDR1 is SEHNR and CDR2 FQNEAQ (reference sequence). The CDR3 loop spans 15 amino acids. The V gene end was trimmed by 0 bases and the J gene end by 9 bases; junction bases not matched to a gene: 7.